A single sample gave rise to the 20 T cell receptor beta chains below, sequenced in a study of response to subunit inactivated influenza vaccine. TCRdb re-derived calls from the RT-PCR reads in MiXCR, one entry per CDR3 protein. The table records 860,000 or so distinct CDR3 sequences, approximately 21% of them present only once. Sequencing used PBMCs from blood, obtained 4 to 6 days after vaccination. Receptors were obtained from a man aged 45-60 years who received an inactivated influenza vaccine.

V gene TRBV4-1 combines with J gene TRBJ2-7, with 11 positions matching TRBD1. The V and J ends lost 1 base and 7 bases, in that order; junction bases with no gene match: 3. CDR1 and CDR2 from the germline V gene are MGHRA and YSYEKL. The length of the CDR3 is 14 residues. CDR3 coding DNA: TGCGCCAGCAGCCAAGGGACAGGGGGCGGGGAGCAGTACTTC. Residues: CASSQGTGGGEQYF.

This clonotype came up many times. The V call is TRBV9, the J call TRBJ2-7; D gene ambiguous. Germline loops: CDR1 SGDLS, CDR2 YYNGEE. Trimming pared 0 bases from V and 0 bases from J, leaving 7 bases between. The CDR3 loop spans 14 amino acids. The CDR3 spells CASSVGQSSYEQYF. The CDR3 nucleotides read TGTGCCAGCAGCGTAGGGCAGAGCTCCTACGAGCAGTACTTC.

V gene TRBV12-5 combines with J gene TRBJ2-7, with TRBD1 matching over 10 bases. Germline V gene data show CDR1 as LGHNT and CDR2 as FRNRAP. This CDR3 contains 16 residues. V lost 5 bases and J lost 4; bases outside the gene matches: 11. CDR3 nucleotide sequence: TGTGCTAGTGGTATATACCTGGGACAGGGGTTGTACGAGCAGTACTTC. This encodes CASGIYLGQGLYEQYF.

J is TRBJ2-2 and V is TRBV5-5; 9 bases are a match to TRBD2. Germline values: CDR1 SGHKS, CDR2 YYEKEE (reference sequence). The J segment lost 2 bases and the V segment lost 6 bases, leaving 5 bases of the junction unmatched. The CDR3 sequence is 15 residues long. The CDR3 loop reads CASKKAGGNTGELFF. DNA of the CDR3: TGTGCCAGCAAAAAAGCGGGGGGAAACACCGGGGAGCTGTTTTTT.

V and J are TRBV11-2 and TRBJ2-3, with D possibly matching TRBD1 (5 bases). The CDR3 extends over 15 amino acids. CDR1 is SGHAT, CDR2 FQNNGV, per germline. V was trimmed by 6 bases and J by 2 bases, leaving 15 bases between them. The CDR3 DNA reads TGTGCCAGCAGGTACCGACAGTACCTCACAGATACGCAGTATTTT. Translation: CASRYRQYLTDTQYF. Drawing the rest from reference TRBV11-2 and TRBJ2-3, the complete variable domain is EAGVAQSPRYKIIEKRQSVAFWCNPISGHATLYWYQQILGQGPKLLIQFQNNGVVDDSQLPKDRFSAERLKGVDSTLKIQPAKLEDSAVYLCASRYRQYLTDTQYFGPGTRLTVL.

This clonotype was counted at least ten times. This chain uses TRBV13 with TRBJ2-1, with D possibly being TRBD1 (6 bases). CDR1 PRHDT and CDR2 FYEKMQ come from the germline V gene (reference sequence). The CDR3 is made up of 16 amino acids. With 6 bases removed from V and 7 bases from J, the gap between germline ends came to 22 bases. The CDR3 bases are TGTGCCAGCAGTTTCATTACAGGGCGAAGGGTTAATGAGCAGTTCTTC. It codes for CASSFITGRRVNEQFF.

The chain uses TRBV10-3 and TRBJ2-3, with D perhaps being TRBD1 or TRBD2 (5 bases each). Between the trimmed V and J ends, which lost 10 bases and 0 bases, there was a span of 14 bases. CDR1 and CDR2 (germline): ENHRY, SYGVKD. The CDR3 totals 14 residues. The DNA for the CDR3 is TGTGCCACACGGGACCGCTCTAGCACAGATACGCAGTATTTT. Amino acids: CATRDRSSTDTQYF.

This clonotype was recorded a few times. The chain carries TRBV6-2 or TRBV6-3 and TRBJ2-7; a weak D match, TRBD2 (6 bases). CDR1 is MNHEY, CDR2 SVGEGT, per germline. The CDR3 consists of 13 residues. Trimming pared 2 bases from V and 4 bases from J, leaving 9 bases between. CDR3: CASSYEGGYEQYF. Here the CDR3 DNA reads TGTGCCAGCAGTTACGAGGGAGGTTACGAGCAGTACTTC.

This rearrangement joins TRBV19 to TRBJ2-2, with 9 bases matching TRBD1. Germline V lookup: CDR1 LNHDA, CDR2 SQIVND (reference sequence). Trimming at V came to 2 bases and at J to 4 bases, leaving 8 bases not matched to a gene. This CDR3 comprises 17 residues. CDR3 DNA: TGTGCCAGTAGTATAAACGGGAGGACAGGGGTCACCGGGGAGCTGTTTTTT. Translated: CASSINGRTGVTGELFF.

The chain recombines TRBV20-1 with TRBJ2-3, with 12 bases fitting TRBD2. CDR1 is DFQATT and CDR2 is SNEGSKA in the germline V gene (reference sequence). The CDR3 loop spans 14 amino acids. J lost 5 bases, V lost 5 bases, and 5 bases had no gene match. CDR3 amino acids: CSALAGGPRDTQYF. For the CDR3, the DNA is TGCAGTGCTCTAGCGGGAGGGCCTAGAGATACGCAGTATTTT.

This clonotype was seen a handful of times. The chain couples TRBV12-3 or TRBV12-4 to TRBJ2-1; perhaps D is TRBD1 or TRBD2 (6 bases each). CDR3 length: 14 residues. Trimming took 6 bases from V and 10 from J, leaving 19 bases between them. The CDR3 spells CASRDLRGASEQFF. DNA of the CDR3: TGTGCCAGCAGGGACCTTAGGGGGGCAAGCGAGCAGTTCTTC.

The chain couples TRBV18 to TRBJ1-6, with 11 nucleotides matching TRBD1. CDR1 is KGHSH and CDR2 is LQKENI in the germline V gene. The CDR3 has 15 amino acids. The J segment lost 6 bases and the V segment lost 5 bases, leaving 3 bases of the junction unmatched. Here the CDR3 DNA reads TGTGCCAGCTCAACTGGGACAGGGGGTAATTCACCCCTCCACTTT. Amino acids: CASSTGTGGNSPLHF.

This clonotype was seen only a few times. V is TRBV20-1 and J is TRBJ2-7, with a tentative D call TRBD1 (5 bases). CDR1 is DFQATT, CDR2 SNEGSKA, per germline (reference sequence). Trimming pared 5 bases from V and 0 bases from J, leaving 17 bases between. The CDR3 has 15 amino acids. CDR3 amino acids: CSALWTRSSSYEQYF. The CDR3 DNA sequence: TGCAGTGCTTTATGGACAAGGTCGAGCTCCTACGAGCAGTACTTC.

This clonotype was counted a few times. This chain links TRBV20-1 with TRBJ2-3; D remains ambiguous. The CDR3 loop spans 14 amino acids. CDR1 is DFQATT and CDR2 is SNEGSKA in the germline V gene (reference sequence). Trimming stripped 1 base from V and 6 bases from J, with 14 bases between. CDR3 in DNA: TGCAGTGCTAGAGGCTTCATGCCTTGGGATACGCAGTATTTT. Its translation: CSARGFMPWDTQYF.

This clonotype appeared many times. The chain joins TRBV5-1 to TRBJ1-1; no clear D. The CDR3 runs 14 residues. In germline, CDR1 is SGHRS, CDR2 YFSETQ. The V and J ends lost 5 bases and 2 bases respectively, with 13 bases between them. CDR3 nucleotide sequence: TGCGCCAGCAGGGAGGATTGGGGAAACACTGAAGCTTTCTTT. Its translation: CASREDWGNTEAFF.

Comments on this clonotype: The junction and the germline gene differ at one end; a read error may be behind it. V gene TRBV5-1 combines with J gene TRBJ1-2; D gene unclear. The CDR3 is made up of 15 amino acids. Germline V lookup: CDR1 SGHRS, CDR2 YFSETQ. The CDR3 spells CASSLTTAWVYGFTF. DNA for the CDR3: TGCGCCAGCAGCTTGACAACCGCTTGGGTCTATGGCTTCACCTTC.

This chain connects TRBV20-1 to TRBJ1-4; no firm D call. Trimming removed 1 base from V and 5 bases from J, with 8 bases in between. The CDR3 spans 13 residues. In germline, CDR1 is DFQATT, CDR2 SNEGSKA (reference sequence). The CDR3 reads CSARVRENEKLFF. CDR3 sequence (DNA): TGCAGTGCTAGAGTAAGGGAGAATGAAAAACTGTTTTTT.

The chain links TRBV6-1 to TRBJ2-1; 8 nucleotides match TRBD2. V was pared by 8 bases and J by 13 bases, with 10 bases of the junction left unmatched. Germline loops: CDR1 MNHNS, CDR2 SASEGT. This CDR3 spans 12 amino acids. CDR3 coding DNA: TGTGCCAGCCAGCCCGAGAGCGGGGGACAGTTCTTC. Its protein is CASQPESGGQFF.

This clonotype was seen repeatedly, ten times or more. The chain couples TRBV20-1 to TRBJ1-1, with TRBD1 as a possible D gene (5 bases). Germline CDR1 DFQATT, CDR2 SNEGSKA (reference sequence). The V end was cut by 3 bases, the J end by 3 bases, with 5 bases between. The CDR3 extends over 11 amino acids. Here the CDR3 DNA reads TGCAGTGCTAGGGGGGACACTGAAGCTTTCTTT. It translates to CSARGDTEAFF.

This clonotype was counted only a few times. The chain joins TRBV24-1 to TRBJ1-5; weak D call: TRBD1 (6 bases). V lost 5 bases and J 4 bases, leaving 14 bases between the germline ends. This CDR3 contains 15 residues. Germline CDR1 is KGHDR and CDR2 is SFDVKD. CDR3 in DNA: TGTGCCACCAGTGCTGGAGGGGGGGGAAATCAGCCCCAGCATTTT. Translating it yields CATSAGGGGNQPQHF.